These T cell receptor beta chains were read from a single sample in a study of blood T cell repertoires in COVID-19. This table comes from immunoSEQ multiplex PCR, and its TCRdb copy is limited to in-frame clones, with some not included. The table shows 150,000 to 200,000 clones, with more than 75% occurring only once. What was sequenced was peripheral blood. The receptors here all came from a man aged 45-65 years who had recovered from COVID-19. Both conserved end residues are part of each CDR3. The order of the fields is CDR3 DNA, CDR3 protein, V gene, J gene, clone size, D gene. D genes are given only for firm matches. Clone size is not always given. Where it is, it says once, few, many or a class for expanded clones.

cdr3_nt: TGCAGCGTTCCACTAGCCCCCCAAGAGACCCAGTACTTC
cdr3_aa: CSVPLAPQETQYF
v_call: TRBV29-1
j_call: TRBJ2-5
clone_size: .
d_call: .

cdr3_nt: TGTGCCAGCAGCTTAGATTACCAGGGTAAAAGTCAGCCCCAGCATTTT
cdr3_aa: CASSLDYQGKSQPQHF
v_call: TRBV7-2
j_call: TRBJ1-5
clone_size: .
d_call: .

cdr3_nt: TGTGCCAGCAGCCCGAAGACAGGGAGGAACACTGAAGCTTTCTTT
cdr3_aa: CASSPKTGRNTEAFF
v_call: TRBV9
j_call: TRBJ1-1
clone_size: .
d_call: TRBD1

cdr3_nt: TGCAGCGTTGAGACAGGGAGGACTGAAGCTTTCTTT
cdr3_aa: CSVETGRTEAFF
v_call: TRBV29-1
j_call: TRBJ1-1
clone_size: once
d_call: TRBD1

cdr3_nt: TGTGCCAGCAGCTTAAGACAGGGAGCAATCATTTACGATGGCTACACCTTC
cdr3_aa: CASSLRQGAIIYDGYTF
v_call: TRBV13
j_call: TRBJ1-2
clone_size: .
d_call: TRBD1

cdr3_nt: TGTGCCAGCAGCTTAGAAGGGACAGTCTCCTACGAGCAGTACTTC
cdr3_aa: CASSLEGTVSYEQYF
v_call: TRBV7-2
j_call: TRBJ2-7
clone_size: .
d_call: TRBD1

cdr3_nt: TGTGCCAGCAGCTACGGGGGGTTGATCGCCGGGGAGCTGTTTTTT
cdr3_aa: CASSYGGLIAGELFF
v_call: TRBV28
j_call: TRBJ2-2
clone_size: .
d_call: TRBD2

cdr3_nt: TGTGCCAGCAGCTTACGATCCCCGACAGGCATAGCAACTAATGAAAAACTGTTTTTT
cdr3_aa: CASSLRSPTGIATNEKLFF
v_call: TRBV11-2
j_call: TRBJ1-4
clone_size: .
d_call: .

cdr3_nt: TGTGCCATCAGTTGGCAGGTCAATCAGCCCCAGCATTTT
cdr3_aa: CAISWQVNQPQHF
v_call: TRBV10-3
j_call: TRBJ1-5
clone_size: .
d_call: .

cdr3_nt: TGTGCCAGCAGCTTGACAGGAGGCTCCTACGAGCAGTACTTC
cdr3_aa: CASSLTGGSYEQYF
v_call: TRBV7-3
j_call: TRBJ2-7
clone_size: .
d_call: .

cdr3_nt: TGTGCCTGGTCGCAGGTCGGGGGGGCCAGCCATGAGCAGTTCTTC
cdr3_aa: CAWSQVGGASHEQFF
v_call: TRBV30
j_call: TRBJ2-1
clone_size: .
d_call: TRBD2

cdr3_nt: TGTGCCAGCAGCGAAATATCATACAGCCTCTCTGGAAACACCATATATTTT
cdr3_aa: CASSEISYSLSGNTIYF
v_call: TRBV11-2
j_call: TRBJ1-3
clone_size: .
d_call: .

cdr3_nt: TGTGCCAGCAGGGACATCTATGGCTACACCTTC
cdr3_aa: CASRDIYGYTF
v_call: TRBV6-5
j_call: TRBJ1-2
clone_size: .
d_call: .

cdr3_nt: TGTGCTAGTGGTTTGTCCAGCGCGGAGCAGTACTTC
cdr3_aa: CASGLSSAEQYF
v_call: TRBV12-5
j_call: TRBJ2-7
clone_size: few
d_call: .

cdr3_nt: TGTGCCAGCAGCCACCGGGACAGGGGGGGAAATTCACCCCTCCACTTT
cdr3_aa: CASSHRDRGGNSPLHF
v_call: TRBV7-3
j_call: TRBJ1-6
clone_size: .
d_call: TRBD1

cdr3_nt: TGTGCCAGCAGTTACGTGGCGGATTATGGCTACACCTTC
cdr3_aa: CASSYVADYGYTF
v_call: TRBV6-5
j_call: TRBJ1-2
clone_size: .
d_call: .

cdr3_nt: TGTGCCAGTAGTCCTCAGGTTATAGAGACCCAGTACTTC
cdr3_aa: CASSPQVIETQYF
v_call: TRBV19
j_call: TRBJ2-5
clone_size: .
d_call: .

cdr3_nt: TGTGCCAGCAGTTTATGGGGGGGGAATGGCTACACCTTC
cdr3_aa: CASSLWGGNGYTF
v_call: TRBV27
j_call: TRBJ1-2
clone_size: few
d_call: .

cdr3_nt: TGTGCCAGTACCCGACAGGGGACAGGGGCAGGTACGGCCAAAAACATTCAGTACTTC
cdr3_aa: CASTRQGTGAGTAKNIQYF
v_call: TRBV19
j_call: TRBJ2-4
clone_size: .
d_call: TRBD1

cdr3_nt: TGTGCCAGCAGTTCTAACAGGGGTTATGGCTACACCTTC
cdr3_aa: CASSSNRGYGYTF
v_call: TRBV28
j_call: TRBJ1-2
clone_size: .
d_call: TRBD1

cdr3_nt: TGTGCCAGTAGTTCGACGCGGTCAACTGAAGCTTTCTTT
cdr3_aa: CASSSTRSTEAFF
v_call: TRBV19
j_call: TRBJ1-1
clone_size: once
d_call: .

cdr3_nt: TGTGCCAGTAGTGGGACTTCGGGACCGCCGCAGCATACGCAGTATTTT
cdr3_aa: CASSGTSGPPQHTQYF
v_call: TRBV19
j_call: TRBJ2-3
clone_size: .
d_call: .

cdr3_nt: TGTGCCAGCAGCACAGGGGTCCTATCCTACGAGCAGTACTTC
cdr3_aa: CASSTGVLSYEQYF
v_call: TRBV6-5
j_call: TRBJ2-7
clone_size: .
d_call: TRBD1

cdr3_nt: TGTGCCACAGACACCGGCCAAGAGACCCAGTACTTC
cdr3_aa: CATDTGQETQYF
v_call: TRBV30
j_call: TRBJ2-5
clone_size: .
d_call: .

cdr3_nt: TGTGCCTGGAGTGTACTGGGCTCCAATCAGCCCCAGCATTTT
cdr3_aa: CAWSVLGSNQPQHF
v_call: TRBV30
j_call: TRBJ1-5
clone_size: few
d_call: .

cdr3_nt: TGTGCCAGCAGTTACTCGAGAGCGGGGGTTTACAATGAGCAGTTCTTC
cdr3_aa: CASSYSRAGVYNEQFF
v_call: TRBV6-5
j_call: TRBJ2-1
clone_size: few
d_call: TRBD2

cdr3_nt: TGTGCCAGCAGCCAGACAGCGATATCCTACAATGAGCAGTTCTTC
cdr3_aa: CASSQTAISYNEQFF
v_call: TRBV7-2
j_call: TRBJ2-1
clone_size: .
d_call: .

cdr3_nt: TGTGCCAGTAGTATAGGTATTAGCTCAGATACGCAGTATTTT
cdr3_aa: CASSIGISSDTQYF
v_call: TRBV19
j_call: TRBJ2-3
clone_size: .
d_call: .

cdr3_nt: TGCGCCAGCAGAGTGACAGGGCCCTACGAGCAGTACTTC
cdr3_aa: CASRVTGPYEQYF
v_call: TRBV5-1
j_call: TRBJ2-7
clone_size: once
d_call: TRBD1

cdr3_nt: TGTGCCAGCAGTTACCCGGCAGGTTTGAACACCGGGGAGCTGTTTTTT
cdr3_aa: CASSYPAGLNTGELFF
v_call: TRBV6-2/TRBV6-3
j_call: TRBJ2-2
clone_size: .
d_call: .

cdr3_nt: TGCGCCAGCAGCTTGGACACAGGCAACTCTGGAAACACCATATATTTT
cdr3_aa: CASSLDTGNSGNTIYF
v_call: TRBV5-1
j_call: TRBJ1-3
clone_size: few
d_call: .

cdr3_nt: TGCAGTGCTAGAGTAGACACTGAAGCTTTCTTT
cdr3_aa: CSARVDTEAFF
v_call: TRBV20-1
j_call: TRBJ1-1
clone_size: .
d_call: .

cdr3_nt: TGCAGCGTTTATGGAGAGATGAATGAAAAACTGTTTTTT
cdr3_aa: CSVYGEMNEKLFF
v_call: TRBV29-1
j_call: TRBJ1-4
clone_size: .
d_call: .

cdr3_nt: TGTGCCAGCAGCTCACTACAGGGAACCTACGAGCAGTACTTC
cdr3_aa: CASSSLQGTYEQYF
v_call: TRBV11-1
j_call: TRBJ2-7
clone_size: once
d_call: .

cdr3_nt: TGTGCCAGCAGCTCTCCGGGTTTTAACACTGAAGCTTTCTTT
cdr3_aa: CASSSPGFNTEAFF
v_call: TRBV7-2
j_call: TRBJ1-1
clone_size: .
d_call: .

cdr3_nt: TGCGCCAGCAGCTTGGCGTGGGGCGAGATTACAGATACGCAGTATTTT
cdr3_aa: CASSLAWGEITDTQYF
v_call: TRBV5-1
j_call: TRBJ2-3
clone_size: .
d_call: .

cdr3_nt: TGTGCCAGCGGGGTCACAGGGGGCGCATACGAGCAGTACTTC
cdr3_aa: CASGVTGGAYEQYF
v_call: TRBV5-6
j_call: TRBJ2-7
clone_size: .
d_call: TRBD1

cdr3_nt: TGTGCCAGCAGCAATCGCTTTGAGTACTCTGGGGCCAACGTCCTGACTTTC
cdr3_aa: CASSNRFEYSGANVLTF
v_call: TRBV11-2
j_call: TRBJ2-6
clone_size: .
d_call: .

cdr3_nt: TGCGCCAGCAGCTCCAACCGGGAACCCTACGAGCAGTACTTC
cdr3_aa: CASSSNREPYEQYF
v_call: TRBV10-2
j_call: TRBJ2-7
clone_size: once
d_call: .

cdr3_nt: TGTGCCAGCAGTGGCACAGGGGGTGGCTACACCTTC
cdr3_aa: CASSGTGGGYTF
v_call: TRBV27
j_call: TRBJ1-2
clone_size: .
d_call: TRBD1

cdr3_nt: TGTGCCAGCAGTTCTCATTCCACAGGGGGCTATGGCTACACCTTC
cdr3_aa: CASSSHSTGGYGYTF
v_call: TRBV28
j_call: TRBJ1-2
clone_size: .
d_call: TRBD1

cdr3_nt: TGCAGCGTTTCCCCCTCCGGGAGGGTTAGGGGCACAGATACGCAGTATTTT
cdr3_aa: CSVSPSGRVRGTDTQYF
v_call: TRBV29-1
j_call: TRBJ2-3
clone_size: .
d_call: TRBD2

cdr3_nt: TGTGCCAGCAGTTATTGGCAGAACACTGAAGCTTTCTTT
cdr3_aa: CASSYWQNTEAFF
v_call: TRBV6-5
j_call: TRBJ1-1
clone_size: .
d_call: .

cdr3_nt: TGTGCCAGCAGAGCCCAGGTGAACACCGGGGAGCTGTTTTTT
cdr3_aa: CASRAQVNTGELFF
v_call: TRBV28
j_call: TRBJ2-2
clone_size: .
d_call: .

cdr3_nt: TGTGCCAGCAGCCGAGGGACAAATGAGCAGTTCTTC
cdr3_aa: CASSRGTNEQFF
v_call: TRBV3-1/TRBV3-2
j_call: TRBJ2-1
clone_size: .
d_call: .

cdr3_nt: TGTGCCAGCAGCCAAGCCCTAGCGGGCTACTACAATGAGCAGTTCTTC
cdr3_aa: CASSQALAGYYNEQFF
v_call: TRBV3-1/TRBV3-2
j_call: TRBJ2-1
clone_size: .
d_call: TRBD2

cdr3_nt: TGTGCCAGCAGTCTCGAGGGCGGCTACACCTTC
cdr3_aa: CASSLEGGYTF
v_call: TRBV7-2
j_call: TRBJ1-2
clone_size: .
d_call: .